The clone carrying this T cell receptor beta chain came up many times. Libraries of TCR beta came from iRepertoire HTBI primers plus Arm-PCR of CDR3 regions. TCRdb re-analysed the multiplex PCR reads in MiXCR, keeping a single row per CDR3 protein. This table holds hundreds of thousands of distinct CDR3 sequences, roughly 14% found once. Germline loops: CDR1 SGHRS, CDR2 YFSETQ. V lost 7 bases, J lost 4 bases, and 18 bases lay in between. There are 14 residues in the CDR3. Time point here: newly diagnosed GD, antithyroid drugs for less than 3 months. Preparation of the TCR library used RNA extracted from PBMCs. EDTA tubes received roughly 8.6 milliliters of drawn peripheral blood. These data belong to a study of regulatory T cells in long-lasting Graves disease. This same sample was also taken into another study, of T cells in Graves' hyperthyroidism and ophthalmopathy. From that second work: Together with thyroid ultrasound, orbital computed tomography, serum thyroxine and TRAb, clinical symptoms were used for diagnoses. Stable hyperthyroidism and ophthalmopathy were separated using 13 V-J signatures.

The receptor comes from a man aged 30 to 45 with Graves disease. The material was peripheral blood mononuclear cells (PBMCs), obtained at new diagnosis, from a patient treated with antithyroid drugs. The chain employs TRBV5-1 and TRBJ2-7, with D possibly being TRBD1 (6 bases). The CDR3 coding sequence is TGCGCCAGCGGCCAACAGGGACCGGTTTACGAGCAGTACTTC. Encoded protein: CASGQQGPVYEQYF. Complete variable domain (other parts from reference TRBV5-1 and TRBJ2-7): KAGVTQTPRYLIKTRGQQVTLSCSPISGHRSVSWYQQTPGQGLQFLFEYFSETQRNKGNFPGRFSGRQFSNSRSEMNVSTLELGDSALYLCASGQQGPVYEQYFGPGTRLTVT.